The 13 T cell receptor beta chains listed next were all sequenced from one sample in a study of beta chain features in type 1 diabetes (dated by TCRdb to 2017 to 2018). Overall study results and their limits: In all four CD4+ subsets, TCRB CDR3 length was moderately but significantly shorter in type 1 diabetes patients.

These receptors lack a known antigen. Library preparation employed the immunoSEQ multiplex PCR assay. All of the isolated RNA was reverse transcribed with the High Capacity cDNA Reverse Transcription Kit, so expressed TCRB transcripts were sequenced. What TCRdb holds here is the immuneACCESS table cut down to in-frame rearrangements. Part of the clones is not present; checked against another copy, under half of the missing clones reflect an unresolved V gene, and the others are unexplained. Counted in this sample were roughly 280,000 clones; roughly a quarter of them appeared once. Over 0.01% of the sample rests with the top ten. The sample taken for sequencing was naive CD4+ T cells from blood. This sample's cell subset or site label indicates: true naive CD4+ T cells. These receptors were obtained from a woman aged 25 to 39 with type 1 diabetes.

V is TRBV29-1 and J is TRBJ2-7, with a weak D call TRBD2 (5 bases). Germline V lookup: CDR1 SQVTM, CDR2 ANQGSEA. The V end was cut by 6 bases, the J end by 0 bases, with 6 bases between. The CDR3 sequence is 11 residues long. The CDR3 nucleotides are TGCAGCGTGACTATCTCCTACGAGCAGTACTTC. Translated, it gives CSVTISYEQYF.

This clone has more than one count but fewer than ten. The CDR3 DNA is TGTGCCAGCAGCTTGGGACAGGGCAAATCCTACGAGCAGTACTTC. This gives the protein CASSLGQGKSYEQYF. The chain couples TRBV5-4 to TRBJ2-7; 7 nucleotides align to TRBD1. V trimming: 0 bases; J trimming: 1 base; junction bases outside the gene matches: 4. This CDR3 has 15 residues. CDR1 SGHNT and CDR2 YYREEE come from the germline V gene (reference sequence).

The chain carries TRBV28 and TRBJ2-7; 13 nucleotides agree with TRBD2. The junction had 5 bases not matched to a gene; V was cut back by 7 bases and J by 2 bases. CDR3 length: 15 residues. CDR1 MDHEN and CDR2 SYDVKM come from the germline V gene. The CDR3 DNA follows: TGTGCCAGCACCCTGGGGACTAGCGGGGCCTACGAGCAGTACTTC. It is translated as CASTLGTSGAYEQYF.

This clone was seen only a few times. Here the CDR3 DNA reads TGTGCCAGCAGCCCCAGCGGGAGAGTTAACACCGGGGAGCTGTTTTTT. This codes for CASSPSGRVNTGELFF. V usage is TRBV7-9 and J usage is TRBJ2-2; 8 bases fit TRBD2. V shed 5 bases and J 2 bases; nucleotides not matched to a gene: 7. The V gene's germline CDR1 is SEHNR and CDR2 FQNEAQ (reference sequence). The CDR3 consists of 16 residues.

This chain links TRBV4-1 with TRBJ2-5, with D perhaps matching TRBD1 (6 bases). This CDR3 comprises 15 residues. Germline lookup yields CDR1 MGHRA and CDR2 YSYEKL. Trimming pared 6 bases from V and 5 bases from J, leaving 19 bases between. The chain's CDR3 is CASSRDFGQSETQYF. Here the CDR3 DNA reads TGCGCCAGCAGTCGAGACTTCGGACAGTCCGAGACCCAGTACTTC.

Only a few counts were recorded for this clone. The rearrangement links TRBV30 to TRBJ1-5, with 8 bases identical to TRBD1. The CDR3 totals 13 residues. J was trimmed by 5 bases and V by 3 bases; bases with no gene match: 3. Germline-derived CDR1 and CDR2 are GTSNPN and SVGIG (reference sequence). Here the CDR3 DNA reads TGTGCCTGGAGCGAACAGGGGGATCAGCCCCAGCATTTT. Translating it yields CAWSEQGDQPQHF.

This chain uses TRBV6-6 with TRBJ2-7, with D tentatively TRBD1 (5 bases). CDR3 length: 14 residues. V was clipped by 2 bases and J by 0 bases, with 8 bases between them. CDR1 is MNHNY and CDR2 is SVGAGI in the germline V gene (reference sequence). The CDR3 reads CASSYQGNSYEQYF. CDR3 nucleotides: TGTGCCAGCAGTTACCAGGGCAACTCCTACGAGCAGTACTTC.

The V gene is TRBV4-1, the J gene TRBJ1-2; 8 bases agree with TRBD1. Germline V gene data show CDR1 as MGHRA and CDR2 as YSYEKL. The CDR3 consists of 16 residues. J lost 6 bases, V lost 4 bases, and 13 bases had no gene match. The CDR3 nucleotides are TGCGCCAGCAGCCTCCCGCGAGCCAGGGGGCGGGATGGCTACACCTTC. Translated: CASSLPRARGRDGYTF.

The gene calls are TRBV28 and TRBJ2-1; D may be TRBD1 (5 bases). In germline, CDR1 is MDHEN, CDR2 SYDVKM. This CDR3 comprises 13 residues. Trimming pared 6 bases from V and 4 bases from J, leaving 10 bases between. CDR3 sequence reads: CASSPDRYNEQFF. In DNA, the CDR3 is TGTGCCAGCAGCCCTGACAGATACAATGAGCAGTTCTTC. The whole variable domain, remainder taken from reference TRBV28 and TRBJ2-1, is DVKVTQSSRYLVKRTGEKVFLECVQDMDHENMFWYRQDPGLGLRLIYFSYDVKMKEKGDIPEGYSVSREKKERFSLILESASTNQTSMYLCASSPDRYNEQFFGPGTRLTVL.

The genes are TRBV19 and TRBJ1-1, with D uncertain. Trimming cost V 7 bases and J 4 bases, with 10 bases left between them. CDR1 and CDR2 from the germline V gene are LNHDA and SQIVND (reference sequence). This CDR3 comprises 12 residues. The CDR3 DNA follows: TGTGCCAGTAACTGGGCAGGCACTGAAGCTTTCTTT. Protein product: CASNWAGTEAFF.

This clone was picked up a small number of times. CDR3 sequence reads: CASSPPGDGTDTQYF. The CDR3, as DNA: TGTGCCAGCAGTCCCCCCGGGGATGGTACAGATACGCAGTATTTT. This chain links TRBV27 with TRBJ2-3; possible D gene TRBD2, 5 bases. V was trimmed by 5 bases and J by 3 bases, leaving 15 bases between them. The CDR3 runs to 15 residues. The germline V gene encodes CDR1 MNHEY and CDR2 SMNVEV (reference sequence).

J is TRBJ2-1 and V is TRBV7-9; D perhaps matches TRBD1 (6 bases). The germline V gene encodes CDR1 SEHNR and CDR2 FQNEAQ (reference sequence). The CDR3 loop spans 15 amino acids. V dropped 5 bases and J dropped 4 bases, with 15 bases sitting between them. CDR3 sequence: CASSLNRVAYNEQFF. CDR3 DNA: TGTGCCAGCAGCCTAAACAGGGTCGCGTACAATGAGCAGTTCTTC.

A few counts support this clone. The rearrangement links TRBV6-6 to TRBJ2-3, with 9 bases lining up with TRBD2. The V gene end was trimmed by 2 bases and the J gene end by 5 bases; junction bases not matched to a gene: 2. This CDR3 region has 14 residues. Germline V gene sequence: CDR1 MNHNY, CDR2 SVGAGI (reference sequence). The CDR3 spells CASSYRREGDTQYF. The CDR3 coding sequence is TGTGCCAGCAGTTACCGGCGGGAGGGAGATACGCAGTATTTT.